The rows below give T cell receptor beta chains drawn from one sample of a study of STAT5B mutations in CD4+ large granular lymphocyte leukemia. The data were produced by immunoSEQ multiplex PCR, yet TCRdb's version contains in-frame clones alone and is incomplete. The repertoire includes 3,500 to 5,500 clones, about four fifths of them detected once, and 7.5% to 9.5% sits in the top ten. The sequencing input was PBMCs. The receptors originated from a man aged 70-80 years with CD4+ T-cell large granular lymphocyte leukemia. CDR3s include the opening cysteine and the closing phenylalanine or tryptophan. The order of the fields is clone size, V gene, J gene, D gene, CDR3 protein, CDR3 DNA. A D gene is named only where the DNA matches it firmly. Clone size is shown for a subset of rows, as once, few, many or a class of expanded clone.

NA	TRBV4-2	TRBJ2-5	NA	CASSQDSLQETQYF	TGTGCCAGCAGCCAAGATAGCCTCCAAGAGACCCAGTACTTC
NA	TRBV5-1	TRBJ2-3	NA	CASSLARSADTQYF	TGCGCCAGCAGCTTGGCTCGGAGCGCAGATACGCAGTATTTT
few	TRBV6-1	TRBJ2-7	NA	CASRSPDEAEQYF	TGTGCCAGCAGGTCACCAGACGAGGCCGAGCAGTACTTC
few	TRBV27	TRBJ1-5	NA	CASSLTVLGNQPQHF	TGTGCCAGCAGCCTAACAGTCTTGGGCAATCAGCCCCAGCATTTT
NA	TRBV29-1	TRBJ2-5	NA	CSVASSQETQYF	TGCAGCGTTGCTAGCAGCCAAGAGACCCAGTACTTC
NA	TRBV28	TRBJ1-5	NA	CASRVSNQPQHF	TGTGCCAGCAGGGTTAGCAATCAGCCCCAGCATTTT
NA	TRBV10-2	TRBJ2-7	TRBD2	CASSDPRIAGVYYEQYF	TGCGCCAGCAGTGACCCCCGAATAGCGGGAGTTTACTACGAGCAGTACTTC
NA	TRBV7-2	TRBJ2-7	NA	CASSLVASSYEQYF	TGTGCCAGCAGCTTAGTAGCTAGCTCCTACGAGCAGTACTTC
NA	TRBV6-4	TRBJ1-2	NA	CASRGTNNYGYTF	TGTGCCAGCAGAGGGACCAATAACTATGGCTACACCTTC
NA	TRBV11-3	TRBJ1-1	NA	CASSFTANTEAFF	TGTGCCAGCAGCTTCACGGCGAACACTGAAGCTTTCTTT
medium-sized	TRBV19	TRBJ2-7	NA	CASSPPGVEDEQYF	TGTGCCAGTAGTCCCCCCGGGGTTGAGGACGAGCAGTACTTC
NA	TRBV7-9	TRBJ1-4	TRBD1	CASSQTGATNEKLFF	TGTGCCAGCAGCCAAACAGGGGCAACTAATGAAAAACTGTTTTTT
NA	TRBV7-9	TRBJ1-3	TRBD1	CASSSSNNRGPGNTIYF	TGTGCCAGCAGCTCCTCCAACAACAGGGGACCTGGAAACACCATATATTTT
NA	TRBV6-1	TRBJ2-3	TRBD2	CASRKRELSDTQYF	TGTGCCAGCAGGAAGCGGGAGTTGTCAGATACGCAGTATTTT
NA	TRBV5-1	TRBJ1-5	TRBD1	CASSLGDRVSNQPQHF	TGCGCCAGCAGCTTGGGGGACAGAGTTAGCAATCAGCCCCAGCATTTT
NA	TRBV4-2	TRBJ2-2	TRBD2	CASSQGFTSGSGELFF	TGTGCCAGCAGCCAAGGGTTCACTAGCGGGAGTGGGGAGCTGTTTTTT
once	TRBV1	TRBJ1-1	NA	CTSAESNTEAFF	TGCACCAGCGCGGAGAGTAACACTGAAGCTTTCTTT
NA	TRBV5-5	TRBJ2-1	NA	CASSFTGRYNEQFF	TGTGCCAGCAGCTTCACCGGGAGATACAATGAGCAGTTCTTC
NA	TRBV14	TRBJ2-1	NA	CASSQRKGLPQEGEQFF	TGTGCCAGCAGCCAGCGTAAGGGACTCCCCCAGGAAGGTGAGCAGTTCTTC
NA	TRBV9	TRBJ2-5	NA	CASSSGGTQETQYF	TGTGCCAGCAGTTCGGGGGGCACCCAAGAGACCCAGTACTTC
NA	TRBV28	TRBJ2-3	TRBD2	CASSLGLAGGQADTQYF	TGTGCCAGCAGTTTGGGACTAGCGGGAGGGCAGGCCGATACGCAGTATTTT
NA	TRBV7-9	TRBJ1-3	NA	CASSLEGGPGNTIYF	TGTGCCAGCAGCCTAGAGGGGGGTCCCGGAAACACCATATATTTT
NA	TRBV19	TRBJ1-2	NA	CASSIGLGGSGGYTF	TGTGCCAGTAGTATAGGTTTGGGGGGCTCCGGTGGCTACACCTTC
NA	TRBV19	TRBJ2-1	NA	CASSSGGLKTTYNEQFF	TGTGCCAGTAGTTCAGGCGGCTTGAAGACTACCTACAATGAGCAGTTCTTC
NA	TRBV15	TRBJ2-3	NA	CATSSAKLDTQYF	TGTGCCACCAGCAGTGCTAAACTGGATACGCAGTATTTT
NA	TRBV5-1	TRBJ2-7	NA	CASKKTSYEQYF	TGCGCCAGCAAAAAAACGTCCTACGAGCAGTACTTC
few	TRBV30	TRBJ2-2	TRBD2	CAWSVLSGSSTGELFF	TGTGCCTGGAGTGTACTGAGCGGGAGTAGTACCGGGGAGCTGTTTTTT
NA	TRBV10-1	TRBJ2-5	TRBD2	CATRRLADKETQYF	TGCGCCACCAGGAGGCTAGCGGATAAAGAGACCCAGTACTTC
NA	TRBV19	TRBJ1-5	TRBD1	CASTGTGGNQPQHF	TGTGCCAGTACCGGGACAGGGGGCAATCAGCCCCAGCATTTT
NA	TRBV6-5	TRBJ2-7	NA	CASSYDQILYEQYF	TGTGCCAGCAGTTACGATCAGATTTTATACGAGCAGTACTTC
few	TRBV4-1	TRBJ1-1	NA	CASSQFHAGNTEAFF	TGCGCCAGCAGCCAATTTCACGCGGGGAACACTGAAGCTTTCTTT
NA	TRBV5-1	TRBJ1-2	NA	CASSLDQNYGYTF	TGCGCCAGCAGCCTTGACCAGAACTATGGCTACACCTTC
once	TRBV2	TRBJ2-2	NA	CASSANRATGELFF	TGTGCCAGCAGTGCCAACAGGGCCACCGGGGAGCTGTTTTTT
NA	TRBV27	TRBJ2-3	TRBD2	CASSLLTGLGDTDTQYF	TGTGCCAGCAGTTTACTCACGGGACTAGGGGACACAGATACGCAGTATTTT
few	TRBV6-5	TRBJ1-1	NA	CASSSGRQTEAFF	TGTGCCAGCAGTTCCGGACGGCAAACTGAAGCTTTCTTT
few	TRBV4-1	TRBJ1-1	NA	CASSRPPQNTEAFF	TGCGCCAGCAGCCGACCACCACAGAACACTGAAGCTTTCTTT
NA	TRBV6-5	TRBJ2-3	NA	CASSRDLDTQYF	TGTGCCAGCAGCAGGGACTTAGATACGCAGTATTTT
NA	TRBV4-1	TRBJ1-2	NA	CASSQEARGRWGYTF	TGCGCCAGCAGCCAAGAGGCCCGGGGTAGATGGGGCTACACCTTC
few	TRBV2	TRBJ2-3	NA	CASTIMLISDTQYF	TGTGCCAGCACAATCATGCTCATCTCAGATACGCAGTATTTT
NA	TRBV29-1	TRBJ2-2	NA	CSVGSLNTGELFF	TGCAGCGTTGGGTCGTTGAACACCGGGGAGCTGTTTTTT
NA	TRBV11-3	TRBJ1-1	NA	CASSLVRGMNTEAFF	TGTGCCAGCAGCTTAGTGAGGGGAATGAACACTGAAGCTTTCTTT
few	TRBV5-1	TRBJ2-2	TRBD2	CASSLGLAGGNTGELFF	TGCGCCAGCAGCTTGGGACTAGCGGGAGGGAACACCGGGGAGCTGTTTTTT
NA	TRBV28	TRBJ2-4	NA	CASARAGDKNIQYF	TGTGCCAGCGCTCGTGCGGGCGACAAAAACATTCAGTACTTC
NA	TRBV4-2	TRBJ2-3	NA	CASSQVGRDTQYF	TGTGCCAGCAGCCAAGTGGGAAGAGATACGCAGTATTTT
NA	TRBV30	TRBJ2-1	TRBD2	CAWTPTSGLSNEQFF	TGTGCCTGGACTCCAACTAGCGGGTTAAGCAATGAGCAGTTCTTC
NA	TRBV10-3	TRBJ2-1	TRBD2	CAMSREGDNEQFF	TGTGCCATGTCAAGGGAGGGCGACAATGAGCAGTTCTTC
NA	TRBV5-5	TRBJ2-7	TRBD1	CASSLGQGLYEQYF	TGTGCCAGCAGCTTAGGACAGGGGCTCTACGAGCAGTACTTC
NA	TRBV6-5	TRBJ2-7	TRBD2	CASSRGDEQYF	TGTGCCAGCAGCCGGGGGGACGAGCAGTACTTC
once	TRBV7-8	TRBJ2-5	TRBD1	CASSLSFWGQGKQETQYF	TGTGCCAGCAGCTTATCATTTTGGGGACAGGGAAAACAAGAGACCCAGTACTTC
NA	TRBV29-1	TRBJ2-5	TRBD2	CSVGPGGTETQYF	TGCAGCGTTGGGCCGGGAGGGACGGAGACCCAGTACTTC
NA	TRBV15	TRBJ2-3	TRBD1	CATSRRQGSTDTQYF	TGTGCCACCAGCAGAAGACAGGGCTCCACAGATACGCAGTATTTT
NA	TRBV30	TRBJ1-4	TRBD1	CAGDRGANEKLFF	TGTGCCGGGGACAGGGGTGCTAATGAAAAACTGTTTTTT
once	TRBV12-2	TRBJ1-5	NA	CASRAGGTPYSNQPQHF	TGTGCAAGTCGCGCAGGCGGGACACCCTATAGCAATCAGCCCCAGCATTTT
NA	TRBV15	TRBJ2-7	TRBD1	CATSSSSERDRGIEQYF	TGTGCCACCAGCAGTTCGTCGGAACGGGACAGGGGAATCGAGCAGTACTTC
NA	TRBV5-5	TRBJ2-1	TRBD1	CASSDLTGPPEQFF	TGTGCCAGCAGCGATCTGACAGGGCCGCCTGAGCAGTTCTTC
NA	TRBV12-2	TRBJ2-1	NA	CASRSGPNEQFF	TGTGCAAGTCGCTCAGGGCCCAATGAGCAGTTCTTC
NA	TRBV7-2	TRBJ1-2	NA	CASSSTGEGRNGYTF	TGTGCCAGCAGCTCCACCGGGGAGGGAAGGAATGGCTACACCTTC
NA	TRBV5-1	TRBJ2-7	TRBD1	CASSLPRQGLDEQYF	TGCGCCAGCAGCCTTCCCCGACAGGGTCTGGACGAGCAGTACTTC
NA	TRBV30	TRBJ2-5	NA	CAWSAYQEYQETQYF	TGTGCCTGGAGTGCCTACCAGGAGTACCAAGAGACCCAGTACTTC
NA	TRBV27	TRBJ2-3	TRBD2	CASSRAPGTSGGTDTQYF	TGTGCCAGCAGCCGGGCCCCCGGGACTAGCGGAGGCACAGATACGCAGTATTTT